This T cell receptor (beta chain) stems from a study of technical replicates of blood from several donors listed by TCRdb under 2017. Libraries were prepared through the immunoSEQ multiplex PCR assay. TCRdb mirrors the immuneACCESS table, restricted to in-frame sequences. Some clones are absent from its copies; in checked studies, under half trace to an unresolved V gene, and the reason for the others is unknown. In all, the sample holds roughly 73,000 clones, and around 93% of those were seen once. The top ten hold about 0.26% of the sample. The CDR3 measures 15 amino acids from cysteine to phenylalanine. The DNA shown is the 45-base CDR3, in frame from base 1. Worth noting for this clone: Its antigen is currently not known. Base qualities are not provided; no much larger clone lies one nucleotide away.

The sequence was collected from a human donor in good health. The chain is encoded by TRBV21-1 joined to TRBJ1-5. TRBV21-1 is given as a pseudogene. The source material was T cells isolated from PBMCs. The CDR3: CASSKARVVNQPQHF. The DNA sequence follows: TGTGCCAGCAGCAAAGCACGCGTAGTCAATCAGCCCCAGCATTTT.